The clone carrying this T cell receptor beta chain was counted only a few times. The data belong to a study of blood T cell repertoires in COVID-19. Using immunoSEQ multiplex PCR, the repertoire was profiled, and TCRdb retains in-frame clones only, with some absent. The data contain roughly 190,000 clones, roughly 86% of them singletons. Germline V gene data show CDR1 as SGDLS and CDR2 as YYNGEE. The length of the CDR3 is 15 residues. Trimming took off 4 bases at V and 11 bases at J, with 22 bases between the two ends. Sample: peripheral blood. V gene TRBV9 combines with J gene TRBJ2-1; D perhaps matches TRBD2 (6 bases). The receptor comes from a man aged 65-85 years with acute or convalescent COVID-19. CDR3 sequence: CASSPPGGTGLKQFF. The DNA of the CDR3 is TGTGCCAGCAGCCCCCCGGGTGGGACTGGATTGAAGCAGTTCTTC.